The rows below give T cell receptor beta chains drawn from one sample of a study of early T cells in non-severe SARS-CoV-2 infection. Via MiXCR, TCRdb re-called the 5' RACE reads, giving one row per CDR3 protein. The table has just over 60,000 distinct CDR3 sequences, around 9.9% seen once; the top ten hold approximately 1.1%. The sequencing input was whole blood. Every receptor here comes from an adult who was a healthcare worker with PCR-confirmed SARS-CoV-2 infection or an uninfected control (not recorded which). Each CDR3 is given without its conserved first and last residue. Size values are once, few and many counts, or a class for expanded clones, and some rows have none.

abundance	v_gene	CDR3aa
many	TRBV19	ASSIEETQY
many	TRBV2	ASRGDGNSNQPQH
.	TRBV5-4	ASSPIPDRDNYGYT
many	TRBV20-1	SVLAGVTDTQY
few	TRBV10-3	AISETGTDNQAQH
many	TRBV9	ASSVDPYIRDAWPLNNSPLH
.	TRBV6-2/TRBV6-3	ASILNRDTGEQF
few	TRBV6-6	ASSPEDASPLH
many	TRBV6-1	ASSYTGNTEAF
.	TRBV7-7	ASYSASRDTGELF
few	TRBV5-4	ASSLVGGNQPQH
.	TRBV5-1	ASRGQENEKLF
few	TRBV27	ASSLALASSNEQF
.	TRBV5-1	ASSLGLVSDTQY
.	TRBV12-3/TRBV12-4	ASRRGTVNTEAF
many	TRBV19	ASSIVQTTGELF
.	TRBV20-1	SVSMNTGELF
once	TRBV18	ASSPENGANVLT
many	TRBV7-8	ASSLGTTLQETQY
few	TRBV5-1	ASSSGGRDTQY